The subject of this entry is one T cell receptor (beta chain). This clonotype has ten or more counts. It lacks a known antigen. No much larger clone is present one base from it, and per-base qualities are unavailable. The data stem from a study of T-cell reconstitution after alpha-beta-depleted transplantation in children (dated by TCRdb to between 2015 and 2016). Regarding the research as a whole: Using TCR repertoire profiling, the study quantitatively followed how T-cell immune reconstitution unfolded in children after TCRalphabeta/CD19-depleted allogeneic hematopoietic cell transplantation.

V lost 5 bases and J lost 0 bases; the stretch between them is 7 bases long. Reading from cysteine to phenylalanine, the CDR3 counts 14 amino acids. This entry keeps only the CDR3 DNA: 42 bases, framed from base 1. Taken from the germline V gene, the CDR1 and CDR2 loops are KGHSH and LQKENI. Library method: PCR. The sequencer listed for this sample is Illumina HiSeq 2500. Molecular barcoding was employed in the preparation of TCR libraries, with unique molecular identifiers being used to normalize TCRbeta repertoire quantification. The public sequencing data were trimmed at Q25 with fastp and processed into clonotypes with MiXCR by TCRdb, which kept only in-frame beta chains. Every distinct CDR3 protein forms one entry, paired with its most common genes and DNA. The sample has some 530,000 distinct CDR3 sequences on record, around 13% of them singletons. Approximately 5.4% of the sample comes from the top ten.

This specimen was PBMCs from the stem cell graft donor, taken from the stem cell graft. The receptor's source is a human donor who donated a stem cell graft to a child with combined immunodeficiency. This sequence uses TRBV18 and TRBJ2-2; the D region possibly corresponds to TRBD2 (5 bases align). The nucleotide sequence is TGTGCCAGCTCATACGGGACGAACACCGGGGAGCTGTTTTTT. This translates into CASSYGTNTGELFF.